The table lists the clone carrying this T cell receptor (beta chain) with a few counts. Its cognate antigen is unknown. This record comes from a study of beta chain features in type 1 diabetes. Points from the study as a whole: Insertions were fewer and deletions more numerous at VDJ junctions in type 1 diabetes patients. Within patients, naive, central memory and Treg TCRB repertoires seemed more similar than within healthy donors.

CDR3 size: 14 residues. The entirety of the isolated RNA underwent reverse transcription, so expressed TCRB transcripts were sequenced. The assay was immunoSEQ multiplex PCR, and TCRdb's table has in-frame clones only and misses some. The data contain 390,000 or so clones, about 15% of them seen just once; the ten biggest clones take up roughly 0.035%. Source material: naive CD4+ T cells from blood. The rearrangement joins TRBV21-1 to TRBJ2-5. TRBV21-1 is recorded as a pseudogene. The clonotype originates from a man aged 25 to 45 in good health. The CDR3 bases are TGTGCCAGCAGGGACTCGGGGGCCGGAAAGACCCAGTACTTC. This codes for CASRDSGAGKTQYF.